This T cell receptor (beta chain) was captured in a study of cytomegalovirus exposure and HLA in healthy donors listed by TCRdb under 2017. For context, the study as a whole: An earlier analysis of under 600 of the donors reported 250 to 350 Gb of sequence data and around 110 million unique TCR beta sequences from about 180 million T cells. In the later analysis, no new phenotypic data were used to find candidate immune exposures; instead, reliance was placed on TCR beta sequences and their occurrence across donors. To predict cytomegalovirus infection status, the study brought together high-throughput TCR immunosequencing, statistical association of individual TCRs with disease status, and machine learning. The number of typed donors differed by locus: roughly 620-640 for A, B, C, DRB1 and DQB1; about 520 for DQA1; some 610 for DPA1; and roughly 450 for DPB1. An early release that covered around 590 HLA-typed donors contained about 290 gigabases of sequencing data and 65 million to 100 million unique TCR sequences. Every discovery cohort repertoire had been produced on one sequencing platform. A later genetic analysis took genome-wide SNP genotypes for about three fifths of the 666 donors and used that subset as a discovery cohort. Alongside the repertoire data, information on donor age, sex, ethnicity and CMV serostatus was compiled. In a later analysis, previously published TCR beta repertoires from 666 donors were re-analyzed and high-resolution HLA genotyping was added so that TCR occurrence patterns could be studied. Using immunosequencing, the study profiled T cell repertoires from 666 subjects and related those repertoires to cytomegalovirus serostatus. Roughly 5 DR-DQ haplotypes were treated as single units for association and clustering because of strong linkage in the cohort. Among almost 400 genotyped donors of the cohort, an average of approximately 240,000 unique TCR beta nucleotide sequences were sequenced per donor, around a sixth of them non-productive. Both class I and class II loci were covered by HLA typing, at four-digit resolution. Among the roughly 410 genotyped donors, about 83% belonged to the genetic ancestry cluster associated with self-reported Caucasian donors. A separate validation cohort of more than 100 different subjects was used in addition to the approximately 700-subject first cohort. The study was designed to test whether signatures of past pathogen exposure could be identified by cataloging public T cell receptors. In an earlier analysis of about 590 of the donors, high-throughput TCR beta sequencing was used to judge whether each TCR beta V gene segment behaved as functional or pseudogenic. General findings and caveats noted by the study authors: The presence/absence analyses assumed that sequencing depth was roughly uniform across donors, and that assumption may not be true. In a later analysis, HLA-associated TCR beta chains showed more clonal expansion and lower generation probabilities than non-associated chains that were equally common. In a later analysis, several top co-occurrence clusters were reported to appear linked to parvovirus B19, influenza, CMV and Epstein-Barr virus. An association between a missense DCLRE1C variant and V-gene and J-gene trimming of TCR beta chains was found in a later genetic analysis and replicated in an independent cohort. Correlated functional status among segregating V segments might be attributable to linkage disequilibrium, but an unknown experimental factor could not be ruled out. The authors suggested that the approach could potentially be extended to other disease states and immunological phenotypes. Most TCR sequences were observed very rarely across donors, whereas some public TCRs were present in many individuals. A later genetic analysis reported fewer N-insertions in productive TCRs among donors in an Asian-associated ancestry cluster than the approximately 700-donor mean. In an earlier analysis of 587 of the donors, most TCR beta V segments appeared in productive rearrangements about 90% or about 30% of the time, broadly matching IMGT annotations. In a later analysis, the rate of TCR association differed among HLA loci, with DRB1 alleles having the most associated TCRs and HLA-C alleles having the fewest. Three of the identified cytomegalovirus-associated TCR beta chains were confirmed in vitro to be specific for cytomegalovirus antigens. In the study, some 160 TCR beta chains were listed as associated with cytomegalovirus. The earlier analysis of 450 to 700 of the donors excluded approximately 15 rarely observed V segments, including chromosome 9 orphons, because counts were too low. Assigning TCR associations to individual alleles was difficult when HLA alleles, especially DR and DQ, strongly co-occurred. A cluster of highly shared sequence variants was judged likely to be a technical artifact of the sequencing pipeline. At a false discovery rate of 0.05, a later analysis linked fewer than 20,000 TCR beta sequences to specific HLA alleles. For the cohort, immune exposure information was limited to CMV serostatus. The cohort was sequenced for TCR beta chains only, and without alpha or paired-chain data the features that could be detected were limited. According to a later analysis, most CMV-associated TCR beta chains appeared to be HLA-restricted, and the HLA associations seemed to be driven largely by CMV exposure. In both the original and validation cohorts, the classifier was reported to diagnose cytomegalovirus status with high specificity and sensitivity. Some IMGT-functional V segments, including TRBV6-2 and TRBV6-3, could not be distinguished by the 87-base-pair reads and were therefore excluded. A further reported finding was that TCR beta sequences accurately predicted the HLA-A and HLA-B alleles for most subjects in the first cohort. Because HLA typing was unavailable for some donors at each locus, only the typed subset was used in association tests.

Note on this clone: Its antigen has not been determined. No much larger clone is present one base from it, and per-base qualities are unavailable.

Preparation of the library involved the immunoSEQ multiplex PCR assay. For the multiplex PCR, a mixture combining 60 forward primers for TCR Vbeta segments and 13 reverse primers for TCR Jbeta segments was used. The CDR3 region of rearranged TCR beta genes was amplified from genomic DNA by a multiplex PCR assay. The amplified TCR beta libraries were sequenced on the Illumina HiSeq System as 87-base-pair reads. On the study's bioinformatics: In a later analysis, tens of millions of unique TCR beta chains were counted across the approximately 640 repertoires, and approximately 11 million of these chains were shared by at least two donors. Raw reads were error-corrected and collapsed into unique sequences by a nearest-neighbor algorithm in which closely related sequences were merged to remove PCR and sequencing errors. Alignment of CDR3 sequences to IMGT reference sequences was used to assign V, D and J gene segments. For a sequence to be retained, a match of at least six nucleotides to both a V gene segment and a J gene segment was required. Rearrangements were classified as productive when the CDR3 lacked stop codons and remained in frame with V and J, and all other rearrangements were classified as non-productive. CDR3 was defined according to IMGT convention as the region running from the second conserved V-encoded cysteine to the conserved J-encoded phenylalanine. In an earlier analysis of just under 600 of the donors, sequences lacking an unambiguous match to a single V gene segment were excluded. In an earlier analysis of several hundred of the donors, V segments were called functional above 56.7% productive rearrangements and were called segregating when the between-donor standard deviation exceeded 5%. A statistical classification framework was built for diagnosing cytomegalovirus status from the catalog of TCR beta chain sequences. A later analysis assigned V and J genes by comparing TCR nucleotide sequences with IMGT/GENE-DB human TR gene sequences. The TCRdist pipeline was used in a later analysis to assign CDR3 sequences and most-parsimonious VDJ recombination scenarios. In a later analysis, each TCR beta chain was defined by its CDR3 amino acid sequence together with its V-gene family, and reads without a unique V-gene family were excluded. As a way to deal with suspected cross-contamination and a sequencing artifact, a later analysis dropped approximately 570 nucleotide sequences that were highly shared and had low generation probability. For each public chain, a later analysis derived a clonal expansion index from normalized ranks of inferred template counts within each repertoire. In a later analysis, generation probabilities were computed using a VDJ recombination model fitted to out-of-frame rearrangements, and the results were checked against IGoR. Hypergeometric tests were used in a later analysis to score TCR-TCR, TCR-HLA and TCR-CMV co-occurrence, with a repertoire-size bias correction applied to the TCR pairs. A later analysis estimated false discovery rates by permuting HLA or CMV assignments 20 times. In a later analysis, co-occurring TCRs were grouped using DBSCAN, with TCRdist sequence similarity added in when clustering inside HLA-allele-positive subsets. For co-occurrence clustering, repertoires with fewer than 30,000 or more than 120,000 public chains were excluded, along with about five repertoires with anomalous nucleotide sharing. Imported from immuneACCESS, the table was reduced by TCRdb to in-frame sequences with V and J called. These copies leave out some clones; in studies compared against another copy, an unresolved V gene accounts for under half, and the cause of the remainder is not known. That table supplies the V and J calls and clone size; D and trimming were determined from the DNA. This sample comprises approximately 200,000 clones, around 83% of them detected only once. Of the sample, around 1.5% falls within the top ten clones.

The CDR3 covers 14 residues, taking in both the cysteine and the phenylalanine. The read is trimmed to its CDR3 DNA, 42 bases read in frame from base 1. As encoded in the germline V gene, CDR1 is SGHVS while CDR2 is FQNEAQ. Trimming removed 6 bases from V and 0 bases from J, leaving 8 bases between the germline ends. The cohort comprised more than 550 healthy bone marrow donors. At the time of sampling, all cohort members were nominally healthy, though unrecorded immune exposures were likely present. The donor tested CMV seronegative, placing the donor among the 352 seronegative members of the cohort. A peripheral blood sample was provided by each donor, and peripheral blood mononuclear cells were used for TCR beta sequencing. Genomic DNA was extracted from the blood cell samples with the Qiagen DNeasy Blood Extraction Kit.

The sequencing input was PBMCs. The rearrangement joined TRBV7-8 to TRBJ1-4; the D gene cannot be named for sure. The receptor was isolated from a girl between 5 and 17 years old in good health and CMV-seronegative. The DNA reads TGTGCCAGCAGTCGGAGGGCAACTAATGAAAAACTGTTTTTT. Translated, it reads CASSRRATNEKLFF.